These T cell receptor beta chains were read from a single sample in a study of patients and donors after allogeneic stem cell transplantation. MiXCR was run by TCRdb on the RT-PCR reads, yielding one entry per CDR3 protein. This table holds about a million distinct CDR3 sequences, approximately 19% found once. The specimen was blood, either unsorted or a sorted T cell fraction (not recorded which). These TCRs come from a human donor who was either an allogeneic HSCT recipient or a stem cell or donor lymphocyte infusion donor (not recorded which). It is not recorded whose cells these are; they may come from a transplant donor. Each CDR3 is given with its conserved first and last residue. A D gene is named only where the DNA matches it firmly. Size values are once, few and many counts, or a class for expanded clones, and some rows have none.

v_call	j_call	clone_size	d_call	cdr3_nt	cdr3_aa
TRBV2	TRBJ1-2	few	.	TGTGCCAGCAGTGAAAATTGGGGAAACTATGGCTACACCTTC	CASSENWGNYGYTF
TRBV4-3	TRBJ1-4	few	.	TGCGCCAGCAGCCAAGCAGGAGTGGGGGCGGGCGAAAAACTGTTTTTT	CASSQAGVGAGEKLFF
TRBV12-3/TRBV12-4	TRBJ2-2	once	.	TGTGCCAGCAGTTATAGGACAGATCACACCGGGGAGCTGTTTTTT	CASSYRTDHTGELFF
TRBV5-1	TRBJ1-2	few	.	TGCGCCAGCAGCTTGGAAGGCCAGGGGAACTATGGCTACACCTTC	CASSLEGQGNYGYTF
TRBV10-3	TRBJ1-1	.	.	TGTGCCATCAGTGAGTCGATCCTCAGAAAGAACACTGAAGCTTTCTTT	CAISESILRKNTEAFF
TRBV2	TRBJ2-1	few	.	TGTGCCGCTCGGGCGGGAACCTACAATGAGCAGTTCTTC	CAARAGTYNEQFF
TRBV3-1	TRBJ2-7	few	.	TGTGCCAGCAGCCAAGACGTTACGGACGAGCAGTACTTC	CASSQDVTDEQYF
TRBV12-3/TRBV12-4	TRBJ2-7	.	TRBD1	TGTGCCAGCAGCCCACGGGGACAGGGGATCGAGCAGTACTTC	CASSPRGQGIEQYF
TRBV29-1	TRBJ1-5	few	.	TGCAGCGTTGAAGAGGGCGCGGGCTCGAATCAGCCCCAGCATTTT	CSVEEGAGSNQPQHF
TRBV6-1	TRBJ1-2	few	.	TGTGCCAGCAGTGTCGCGGGGATGGATGGCTACACCTTC	CASSVAGMDGYTF
TRBV6-1	TRBJ1-1	few	TRBD1	TGTGCCAGCAGTGGTCACAGGGGGATGGACACTGAAGCTTTCTTT	CASSGHRGMDTEAFF
TRBV6-5	TRBJ2-2	.	.	TGTGCCAGCAGTTACTCTGGAATGAACACCGGGGAGCTGTTTTTT	CASSYSGMNTGELFF
TRBV24-1	TRBJ2-1	.	TRBD2	TGTGCCACCAGTGCCGGGACTAGCGTCGATGAGCAGTTCTTC	CATSAGTSVDEQFF
TRBV19	TRBJ2-6	once	TRBD1	TGTGCCAGTAGTATCGGGACAGGGGTAGCTGGGGCCAACGTCCTGACTTTC	CASSIGTGVAGANVLTF
TRBV27	TRBJ2-2	.	.	TGTGCCAGCAGTCCGTCCTTGACAGGTCTGCTGTTTTTT	CASSPSLTGLLFF
TRBV20-1	TRBJ1-1	.	TRBD1	TGCAGTGCTAGCGATTCAGGGGGCGCGTTGTTTGGGAACACTGAAGCTTTCTTT	CSASDSGGALFGNTEAFF
TRBV20-1	TRBJ1-1	few	TRBD1	TGCAGTGCTAGGACAGGGGGATTCATGAACACTGAAGCTTTCTTT	CSARTGGFMNTEAFF
TRBV4-3	TRBJ1-2	few	.	TGCGCCAGCAGCCTCCTGGGCGGGGTAAACTATGGCTACACCTTC	CASSLLGGVNYGYTF
TRBV6-1	TRBJ2-7	.	.	TGTGCCAGCAGTGCATCGGGGAACTACGAGCAGTACTTC	CASSASGNYEQYF
TRBV4-3	TRBJ1-1	.	.	TGCGCCAGCAGCCAAGGGACCCCGACGGGCACTGAAGCTTTCTTT	CASSQGTPTGTEAFF
TRBV11-3	TRBJ1-1	few	.	TGTGCCAGCAGTCCAGGGTTGGTGAACACTGAAGCTTTCTTT	CASSPGLVNTEAFF
TRBV12-3/TRBV12-4	TRBJ2-2	.	TRBD2	TGTGCCAGCAGTCTTCCGGGACTACGGAACACCGGGGAGCTGTTTTTT	CASSLPGLRNTGELFF
TRBV12-3/TRBV12-4	TRBJ1-5	few	.	TGTGCCAGCAGTACAACACGACAGGCAAATCAGCCCCAGCATTTT	CASSTTRQANQPQHF
TRBV3-1	TRBJ1-3	few	.	TGTGCCAGCAGCCAAGCACAGGGCCGTCGAAACACCATATATTTT	CASSQAQGRRNTIYF
TRBV7-9	TRBJ2-7	.	.	TGTGCCAGCAGCCCCAGAGGCGGGACCGACTACGAGCAGTACTTC	CASSPRGGTDYEQYF
TRBV4-1	TRBJ2-2	few	TRBD2	TGCGCCAGCAGCCAAGCGGGACTAGTAGTTGTCACCGGGGAGCTGTTTTTT	CASSQAGLVVVTGELFF
TRBV20-1	TRBJ2-1	.	TRBD1	TGCAGTGCCCGCCCAAGAGGGGGCCTGGGCAATGAGCAGTTCTTC	CSARPRGGLGNEQFF
TRBV12-3/TRBV12-4	TRBJ2-2	many	.	TGTGCCAGCAGTTTCACCGGGGAGCTGTTTTTT	CASSFTGELFF
TRBV5-1	TRBJ2-3	few	.	TGCGCCAGCAGCTCCACCCGGCCCACGGATACGCAGTATTTT	CASSSTRPTDTQYF
TRBV5-1	TRBJ2-5	.	TRBD2	TGCGCCAGCAGCTTGCAACGTCCGGGGGGGATAAAGACCCAGTACTTC	CASSLQRPGGIKTQYF
TRBV5-1	TRBJ1-1	.	.	TGCGCCAGCAGCTTGGTCGGATTCTCCGAGGCTTTCTTT	CASSLVGFSEAFF
TRBV6-2/TRBV6-3	TRBJ2-2	.	.	TGTGCCAGCACCTACGGGGCCCATGTTAAGAACACCGGGGAGCTGTTTTTT	CASTYGAHVKNTGELFF
TRBV24-1	TRBJ2-7	few	TRBD1	TGTGCCACCAGTGACACCGGGACAGGGGGAGGGCAGTACTTC	CATSDTGTGGGQYF
TRBV7-9	TRBJ2-5	once	TRBD2	TGTGCCAGCAGCTCCGTGGGGGGGGAGACCCAGTACTTC	CASSSVGGETQYF
TRBV4-3	TRBJ2-1	.	TRBD2	TGCGCCAGCAGCCAAGATGGTGACTCAGCGGGGGGAACCTACAATGAGCAGTTCTTC	CASSQDGDSAGGTYNEQFF
TRBV5-1	TRBJ2-2	.	TRBD2	TGCGCCAGCAGCTTTCGGGAGGGCACCGGGGAGCTGTTTTTT	CASSFREGTGELFF
TRBV13	TRBJ1-1	few	.	TGTGCCAGCAGCGGAGGGAGGCTCACTGAAGCTTTCTTT	CASSGGRLTEAFF
TRBV29-1	TRBJ2-7	few	.	TGCAGCGTTGAATTTGGACAAACCTCCTACGAGCAGTACTTC	CSVEFGQTSYEQYF
TRBV5-6	TRBJ2-5	.	TRBD1	TGTGCCAGCAGCTTGGGACAGGGTGGGAAGACCCAGTACTTC	CASSLGQGGKTQYF
TRBV30	TRBJ2-5	few	.	TGTGCCTGGAGTGGCCGGGAGACCCAGTACTTC	CAWSGRETQYF
TRBV5-5	TRBJ1-1	few	.	TGTGCCAGCACCCTCTCCGGACGCAACACTGAAGCTTTCTTT	CASTLSGRNTEAFF
TRBV3-1	TRBJ1-5	few	.	TGTGCCAGCAGCCAGACCTTCCAGGGACGGAAGAATCAGCCCCAGCATTTT	CASSQTFQGRKNQPQHF
TRBV12-3/TRBV12-4	TRBJ1-2	.	TRBD1	TGTGCCAGCAGGACAGGGGGCCTGCTCGGTGGCTACACCTTC	CASRTGGLLGGYTF
TRBV6-2/TRBV6-3	TRBJ2-7	.	TRBD2	TGTGCCAGCAGCCAGCCTAGCGGGGGGGCCTACGAGCAGTACTTC	CASSQPSGGAYEQYF
TRBV9	TRBJ2-7	.	.	TGTGCCAGCAGCAATGGACGGAGCTACGAGCAGTACTTC	CASSNGRSYEQYF
TRBV4-1	TRBJ1-1	.	TRBD1	TGCGCCAGCAGCCAAGGCGTAGGCAGGGGGAAGACTGAAGCTTTCTTT	CASSQGVGRGKTEAFF
TRBV9	TRBJ1-1	few	.	TGTGCCAGCAGCCCCTACATCCATGGTACGGACACTGAAGCTTTCTTT	CASSPYIHGTDTEAFF
TRBV20-1	TRBJ2-7	few	TRBD2	TGCAGTGCTAGAGAGGGGAGCGGGGTAACTTACGAGCAGTACTTC	CSAREGSGVTYEQYF
TRBV9	TRBJ1-2	few	TRBD1	TGTGCCAGCAGCCCTCAAGCCCGGGACAGGGTTAACTATGGCTACCCCTTC	CASSPQARDRVNYGYPF
TRBV20-1	TRBJ1-1	few	.	TGCAGTGCTAGAGATCGTTTCGGCAGGGGCCTGTACACTGAAGCTTTCTTT	CSARDRFGRGLYTEAFF
TRBV7-3	TRBJ2-7	few	.	TGTGCCAGCAGCTTAACACAGGGATGGTCCGAGCAGTACTTC	CASSLTQGWSEQYF
TRBV12-3/TRBV12-4	TRBJ1-4	.	TRBD1	TGTGCCAGCAGTTTCGGGGACAGGGCTCCAGAGGGGAATGAAAAACTGTTTTTT	CASSFGDRAPEGNEKLFF
TRBV4-2	TRBJ2-3	few	.	TGTGCCAGCGGAGACCAGGGGCGTTTTGGGTCCACAGATACGCAGTATTTT	CASGDQGRFGSTDTQYF
TRBV14	TRBJ2-7	.	TRBD1	TGTGCCAGCAGCCAAGGACAGGGTCCCAACGAGCAGTACTTC	CASSQGQGPNEQYF
TRBV27	TRBJ2-7	few	TRBD1	TGTGCCAGCAGTTTAACGGGACAGCTTTCCTACGAGCAGTACTTC	CASSLTGQLSYEQYF
TRBV5-1	TRBJ2-1	few	TRBD2	TGCGCCAGCAGCTTGACGGCGTCTAGCGGATACAATGAGCAGTTCTTC	CASSLTASSGYNEQFF
TRBV12-3/TRBV12-4	TRBJ1-4	.	.	TGTGCCAGCAGTTTAATGCTTAGGGGAAAACTGTTTTTT	CASSLMLRGKLFF